The 21 T cell receptor beta chains presented below share a single source sample, sequenced in a study of blood T cell repertoires in COVID-19. Clones were read by immunoSEQ multiplex PCR, and TCRdb kept only the in-frame ones, dropping some. The sample has about 67,000 clones, 86% seen once. The sample comprised peripheral blood. The source is a man aged 50 or older with active COVID-19.

The chain employs TRBV29-1 and TRBJ1-1; 8 positions agree with TRBD1. Trimming removed 4 bases from V and 4 bases from J; junction bases left unmatched: 8. The length of the CDR3 is 14 residues. Germline V lookup: CDR1 SQVTM, CDR2 ANQGSEA. CDR3 in DNA: TGCAGCGTTGTCCCGACAGGGGTCTTCACTGAAGCTTTCTTT. This translates into CSVVPTGVFTEAFF.

V gene TRBV11-2 combines with J gene TRBJ1-2; no definite D call. There are 13 residues in the CDR3. Germline V CDR1 and CDR2: SGHAT, FQNNGV. V was cut by 2 bases and J by 4 bases, with 8 bases left in between. The CDR3 DNA is TGTGCCAGCAGCTTAACGGGGAGCTATGGCTACACCTTC. Translation gives CASSLTGSYGYTF.

The genes are TRBV29-1 and TRBJ1-4; 8 nucleotides agree with TRBD1. Germline trimming cut 7 bases from V and 4 bases from J; bases unmatched to any gene: 2. The CDR3 consists of 12 residues. The germline CDR1 and CDR2 sequences are SQVTM and ANQGSEA. In DNA form, the CDR3 reads TGCAGCGGGACAGGGCTTAATGAAAAACTGTTTTTT. This sequence encodes CSGTGLNEKLFF.

This rearrangement joins TRBV19 to TRBJ2-1; TRBD2 agrees at 11 bases. The CDR3 runs to 14 residues. CDR1 and CDR2 from the germline V gene are LNHDA and SQIVND (reference sequence). The V and J ends lost 9 bases and 9 bases, in that order; junction bases with no gene match: 10. CDR3 DNA: TGTGCCAGCAAGCCCCTTAGCGGGAGGGGTGAGCAGTTCTTC. Translation gives CASKPLSGRGEQFF. The whole variable domain, filled in from reference TRBV19 and TRBJ2-1, reads DGGITQSPKYLFRKEGQNVTLSCEQNLNHDAMYWYRQDPGQGLRLIYYSQIVNDFQKGDIAEGYSVSREKKESFPLTVTSAQKNPTAFYLCASKPLSGRGEQFFGPGTRLTVL.

In its sample, this clone was seen once. V is TRBV7-2 and J is TRBJ2-1; 13 bases agree with TRBD2. Germline V CDR1 and CDR2: SGHTA, FQGNSA. J was trimmed by 6 bases and V by 3 bases; bases with no gene match: 5. The CDR3 spans 16 residues. In nucleotides, the CDR3 is TGTGCCAGCAGCTTCAAACTAGCGGGAGGGCTCAATGAGCAGTTCTTC. This sequence encodes CASSFKLAGGLNEQFF. The full variable domain, with the rest looked up from reference TRBV7-2 and TRBJ2-1, is GAGVSQSPSNKVTEKGKDVELRCDPISGHTALYWYRQSLGQGLEFLIYFQGNSAPDKSGLPSDRFSAERTGGSVSTLTIQRTQQEDSAVYLCASSFKLAGGLNEQFFGPGTRLTVL.

This sequence joins TRBV6-5 and TRBJ1-1; the D is unclear. CDR3 length: 13 residues. Germline-derived CDR1 and CDR2 are MNHEY and SVGAGI. Deletions cut 7 bases from V and 4 bases from J, with 13 bases between. In DNA form, the CDR3 reads TGTGCCAGCACGCCGGCCCGGGGCACTGAAGCTTTCTTT. Protein sequence: CASTPARGTEAFF.

This chain joins TRBV28 and TRBJ2-1; 8 bases match TRBD2. The CDR3 runs 18 residues. CDR1 and CDR2 (germline): MDHEN, SYDVKM. Trimming took 4 bases from V and 5 from J; bases not matched to a gene: 16. CDR3 nucleotide sequence: TGTGCCAGCAGTTCTCTGCGAACCGGGACTAGGATGAACAATGAGCAGTTCTTC. It codes for CASSSLRTGTRMNNEQFF.

V gene TRBV19 combines with J gene TRBJ2-7; tentative D call: TRBD2 (6 bases). With 5 bases removed from V and 2 bases from J, the gap between germline ends came to 16 bases. Per germline, CDR1 LNHDA and CDR2 SQIVND (reference sequence). This CDR3 has 15 amino acids. CDR3 sequence reads: CASSLSSAGPYEQYF. DNA of the CDR3: TGTGCCAGTAGTCTCTCATCAGCGGGCCCCTACGAGCAGTACTTC.

The V and J genes are TRBV4-2 and TRBJ2-1; 7 bases are shared with TRBD2. Germline V gene lookup returns CDR1 LGHNA and CDR2 YNFKEQ. V lost 3 bases to trimming and J lost 9 bases; unmatched junction nucleotides: 11. This CDR3 has 15 amino acids. CDR3 protein: CASSQTQLAIGEQFF. In DNA, the CDR3 is TGTGCCAGCAGCCAGACCCAACTAGCGATCGGTGAGCAGTTCTTC.

The chain recombines TRBV5-6 with TRBJ2-4; a possible D gene is TRBD1 (6 bases). CDR3 length: 15 residues. The V end lost 0 bases, the J end lost 6 bases, and 13 bases lay between the germline ends. Germline CDR1 reads SGHDT; CDR2 reads YYEEEE. The CDR3 nucleotides are TGTGCCAGCAGCTTGGGGTTAGGGACAATAAACATTCAGTACTTC. Amino acid sequence: CASSLGLGTINIQYF.

CDR3 sequence: CASRGQGLQFVQYF. CDR3 nucleotide sequence: TGTGCCAGCAGGGGACAGGGGCTCCAATTTGTGCAGTACTTC. The rearrangement links TRBV2 to TRBJ2-7, with 10 bases lining up with TRBD1. CDR1 and CDR2 (germline): SNHLY, FYNNEI. CDR3 size: 14 residues. After removal of 6 bases from V and 9 bases from J, the junction contained 11 bases not matched to a gene.

The chain employs TRBV6-2 or TRBV6-3 and TRBJ2-1; 7 bases map to TRBD2. The CDR3 has 17 residues. Germline V lookup: CDR1 MNHEY, CDR2 SVGEGT. Losses at the gene ends were 4 bases for V and 0 bases for J; bases not matched to a gene: 9. The DNA of the CDR3 is TGTGCCAGCAGTTCAATACCGGGGGGAACCTCCTACAATGAGCAGTTCTTC. Its translation is CASSSIPGGTSYNEQFF.

The chain employs TRBV7-8 and TRBJ2-7, with no clear D. Germline CDR1 is SGHVS and CDR2 is FQNEAQ. The CDR3 loop spans 14 amino acids. V lost 4 bases to trimming and J lost 6 bases, with 16 bases between them. The CDR3 is CASSSRWVIGEQYF. The CDR3 region has the DNA TGTGCCAGCAGCTCTAGGTGGGTGATCGGCGAGCAGTACTTC. Full variable domain (remainder filled in from reference TRBV7-8 and TRBJ2-7): GAGVSQSPRYKVAKRGQDVALRCDPISGHVSLFWYQQALGQGPEFLTYFQNEAQLDKSGLPSDRFFAERPEGSVSTLKIQRTQQEDSAVYLCASSSRWVIGEQYFGPGTRLTVT.

The J gene is TRBJ2-3, the V gene TRBV5-1; D is perhaps TRBD2 (6 bases). CDR3 length: 15 residues. V was trimmed by 1 base and J by 2 bases, leaving 11 bases between them. Germline V gene lookup returns CDR1 SGHRS and CDR2 YFSETQ. The CDR3 DNA reads as TGCGCCAGCAGCTTGCCGGGACTGATCACAGATACGCAGTATTTT. It translates to CASSLPGLITDTQYF.

This clone was picked up one time. V and J are TRBV5-4 and TRBJ2-1, with D possibly being TRBD1 (5 bases). This CDR3 is 15 amino acids long. Deletions cut 4 bases from V and 9 bases from J, with 20 bases between. Germline CDR1 is SGHNT and CDR2 is YYREEE (reference sequence). The CDR3 sequence is CASSPRVKGLAEQFF. The CDR3 bases are TGTGCCAGCAGCCCACGGGTTAAGGGGTTGGCTGAGCAGTTCTTC. The variable domain in full, completed from reference TRBV5-4 and TRBJ2-1, reads ETGVTQSPTHLIKTRGQQVTLRCSSQSGHNTVSWYQQALGQGPQFIFQYYREEENGRGNFPPRFSGLQFPNYSSELNVNALELDDSALYLCASSPRVKGLAEQFFGPGTRLTVL.

This clone showed up just a few times. The chain recombines TRBV4-1 with TRBJ2-4; a possible D gene is TRBD2 (6 bases). In germline, CDR1 is MGHRA, CDR2 YSYEKL. The CDR3 runs to 15 residues. The V end lost 6 bases, the J end lost 7 bases, and 19 bases lay between the germline ends. The CDR3 loop is CASSPLGLEGNIQYF. For the CDR3, the DNA is TGCGCCAGCAGTCCATTAGGGTTGGAGGGGAACATTCAGTACTTC.

This chain links TRBV6-2 or TRBV6-3 with TRBJ2-7; 12 bases are shared with TRBD1. The trim removed 6 bases at V and 6 bases at J, leaving 6 bases unmatched. Germline V lookup: CDR1 MNHEY, CDR2 SVGEGT. The CDR3 has 14 residues. The CDR3: CASSSGTGGSEQYF. The CDR3 coding sequence is TGTGCCAGCAGCTCCGGGACAGGGGGCAGCGAGCAGTACTTC.

This clone was recorded only once. The rearrangement joins TRBV19 to TRBJ1-1; the D gene is possibly TRBD1 (6 bases). The germline CDR1 and CDR2 sequences are LNHDA and SQIVND (reference sequence). Trimming pared 4 bases from V and 4 bases from J, leaving 22 bases between. This CDR3 spans 17 amino acids. The CDR3 here is CASSTLTGPSGATEAFF. Written as DNA, the CDR3 is TGTGCCAGTAGTACTCTCACAGGGCCGTCAGGGGCCACTGAAGCTTTCTTT.

The J gene is TRBJ2-3, the V gene TRBV5-1; no definite D call. Germline assignment: CDR1 SGHRS and CDR2 YFSETQ. The ends were cut back, 1 base at V and 6 bases at J, with 15 bases in the middle. This CDR3 is 15 amino acids long. The CDR3 DNA is TGCGCCAGCAGCTTGAATCCGGGTTCCCCGGATACGCAGTATTTT. This encodes CASSLNPGSPDTQYF. The variable domain in full, completed from reference TRBV5-1 and TRBJ2-3, reads KAGVTQTPRYLIKTRGQQVTLSCSPISGHRSVSWYQQTPGQGLQFLFEYFSETQRNKGNFPGRFSGRQFSNSRSEMNVSTLELGDSALYLCASSLNPGSPDTQYFGPGTRLTVL.

The chain recombines TRBV7-2 with TRBJ2-1; TRBD1 agrees at 7 bases. Germline trimming cut 1 base from V and 2 bases from J; bases unmatched to any gene: 2. The length of the CDR3 is 15 residues. Germline assignment: CDR1 SGHTA and CDR2 FQGNSA. The CDR3 here is CASSLDRGTYNEQFF. The DNA of the CDR3 is TGTGCCAGCAGCTTAGACAGGGGTACCTACAATGAGCAGTTCTTC.

J is TRBJ1-1 and V is TRBV21-1; TRBD1, as called in the table, went unchecked against the DNA. TRBV21-1 is a pseudogene segment. This CDR3 spans 15 amino acids. CDR3 protein: CASSKGEGENTEAFF. CDR3 DNA sequence: TGTGCCAGCAGCAAAGGAGAGGGGGAGAACACTGAAGCTTTCTTT.